The 5 T cell receptor beta chains presented below share a single source sample, sequenced in a study of T cells in localized non-small cell lung cancer. The table came from immunoSEQ multiplex PCR; TCRdb's copy has only in-frame clones and leaves some out. The sample shows around 91,000 clones, about nine tenths of them seen only once. The source was peripheral blood, collected before any cancer treatment. The source of these receptors is a man between 40 and 70 years old with stage I squamous cell lung carcinoma.

The chain joins TRBV6-5 to TRBJ1-5, with D possibly TRBD1 on 5 matching bases. V shed 6 bases and J shed 4 bases, with 13 bases lying between them. CDR3 length: 14 amino acids. CDR1 and CDR2 from the germline V gene are MNHEY and SVGAGI. The CDR3 region is CASRGWGDNQPQHF. The CDR3 DNA is TGTGCCAGCAGAGGATGGGGCGATAATCAGCCCCAGCATTTT.

This chain joins TRBV15 and TRBJ1-1, with TRBD1 matching over 8 bases. CDR1 and CDR2 (germline): LNHNV, YYDKDF (reference sequence). The CDR3 sequence is 15 residues long. Trimming at V came to 2 bases and at J to 1 base, leaving 3 bases not matched to a gene. The CDR3 sequence: CATSRTGTGNTEAFF. The CDR3 nucleotides are TGTGCCACCAGCAGAACAGGGACAGGGAACACTGAAGCTTTCTTT.

The rearrangement uses TRBV5-1 and TRBJ1-3; D gene uncertain. This CDR3 is 15 amino acids long. Trimming cost V 0 bases and J 0 bases, with 7 bases left between them. Per the germline V gene, CDR1 is SGHRS and CDR2 is YFSETQ. For the CDR3, the DNA is TGCGCCAGCAGCTTGGTAGGTGGCTCTGGAAACACCATATATTTT. This gives the protein CASSLVGGSGNTIYF. Drawing the rest from reference TRBV5-1 and TRBJ1-3, the complete variable domain is KAGVTQTPRYLIKTRGQQVTLSCSPISGHRSVSWYQQTPGQGLQFLFEYFSETQRNKGNFPGRFSGRQFSNSRSEMNVSTLELGDSALYLCASSLVGGSGNTIYFGEGSWLTVV.

The gene calls are TRBV14 and TRBJ2-3; D is possibly TRBD2 (6 bases). This CDR3 spans 15 amino acids. Germline assignment: CDR1 SGHDN and CDR2 FVKESK. The V and J ends lost 4 bases and 5 bases respectively, with 16 bases between them. The CDR3, as DNA: TGTGCCAGCAGCCCCCTAGCGAGACGATTAGATACGCAGTATTTT. As protein: CASSPLARRLDTQYF.

This rearrangement joins TRBV5-4 to TRBJ2-7; D possibly corresponds to TRBD1 (5 bases). CDR3 size: 14 residues. V shed 2 bases and J shed 5 bases, with 14 bases lying between them. Looked up from germline, CDR1 is SGHNT and CDR2 is YYREEE (reference sequence). CDR3 DNA: TGTGCCAGCAGCTTTGGGGCGCCTGGGGACGAGCAGTACTTC. Amino acid sequence: CASSFGAPGDEQYF.